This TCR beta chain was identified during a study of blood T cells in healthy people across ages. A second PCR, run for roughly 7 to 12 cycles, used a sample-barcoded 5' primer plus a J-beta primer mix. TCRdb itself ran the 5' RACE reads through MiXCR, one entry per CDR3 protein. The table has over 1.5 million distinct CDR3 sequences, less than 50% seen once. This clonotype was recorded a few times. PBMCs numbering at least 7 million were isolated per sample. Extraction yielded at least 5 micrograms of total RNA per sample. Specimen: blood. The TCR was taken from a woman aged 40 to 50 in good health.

This CDR3 is CASSDSPGGSTDTQYF. CDR3 sequence (DNA): TGTGCCAGCAGTGACTCCCCAGGGGGGAGCACAGATACGCAGTATTTT. J is TRBJ2-3 and V is TRBV6-4; possible D gene TRBD1, 7 bases. V shed 0 bases and J shed 0 bases, with 10 bases lying between them. The CDR3 contains 16 residues. From germline, CDR1 is MRHNA and CDR2 SNTAGT.